Following are 28 T cell receptor beta chains from one sample sequenced in a study of blood T cell repertoires in COVID-19. Clones were read by immunoSEQ multiplex PCR, and TCRdb kept only the in-frame ones, dropping some. The table records roughly 140,000 clones, 75% to 90% of them present only once. Material: peripheral blood. These TCRs come from a woman aged 80 or over with acute or convalescent COVID-19.

The CDR3 loop reads CASSPLGPAGGGYEQFF. The CDR3 nucleotides are TGTGCCAGCAGCCCATTGGGACCGGCGGGAGGAGGATATGAGCAGTTCTTC. The gene calls are TRBV27 and TRBJ2-1; 8 nucleotides align to TRBD2. The CDR3 length is 17 residues. Germline CDR1 MNHEY, CDR2 SMNVEV (reference sequence). Trimming removed 6 bases from V and 8 bases from J; junction bases left unmatched: 18.

The rearrangement uses TRBV3-1 (or the pseudogene TRBV3-2) and TRBJ2-1; 7 bases map to TRBD1. The CDR3 consists of 18 residues. J lost 0 bases, V lost 0 bases, and 8 bases had no gene match. Per germline, CDR1 LGHDT and CDR2 YNNKEL (reference sequence). The CDR3 region is CASSQDGRDRVSYNEQFF. Here the CDR3 DNA reads TGTGCCAGCAGCCAAGATGGTCGTGACAGGGTCTCCTACAATGAGCAGTTCTTC.

The V gene is TRBV30, the J gene TRBJ2-4, with 9 positions matching TRBD2. Trimming removed 2 bases from V and 5 bases from J; junction bases left unmatched: 4. The CDR3 spans 14 residues. Looked up from germline, CDR1 is GTSNPN and CDR2 is SVGIG (reference sequence). The CDR3 loop is CAWSLAGAQNIQYF. The CDR3 DNA follows: TGTGCCTGGAGTTTAGCGGGGGCTCAAAACATTCAGTACTTC.

The J gene is TRBJ1-5, the V gene TRBV3-1 (or the pseudogene TRBV3-2), with D uncertain. CDR3 length equals 15 residues. V was shortened by 4 bases and J by 3 bases, with 13 bases between the two germline ends. Germline V gives CDR1 LGHDT, CDR2 YNNKEL (reference sequence). The CDR3 protein is CASSLGWANNQPQHF. For the CDR3, the DNA is TGTGCCAGCAGCCTGGGTTGGGCAAACAATCAGCCCCAGCATTTT.

The chain employs TRBV5-6 and TRBJ2-7; D perhaps matches TRBD2 (6 bases). Germline V CDR1 and CDR2: SGHDT, YYEEEE. This CDR3 is built from 14 residues. Trimming cost V 4 bases and J 2 bases, with 13 bases left between them. CDR3 DNA sequence: TGTGCCAGCAGCCCGGGACTCTCGACCTACGAGCAGTACTTC. This gives the protein CASSPGLSTYEQYF.

With respect to this clone: This same CDR3 is encoded by further DNA sequences in the sample. The chain employs TRBV3-1 (or the pseudogene TRBV3-2) and TRBJ2-5; a possible D gene is TRBD1 (5 bases). The CDR3 is 12 amino acids. The V and J ends lost 3 bases and 5 bases respectively, with 7 bases between them. Germline V gives CDR1 LGHDT, CDR2 YNNKEL (reference sequence). For the CDR3, the DNA is TGTGCCAGCAGCCAGGCAGGGGAGACCCAGTACTTC. Translating it yields CASSQAGETQYF.

V gene TRBV18 combines with J gene TRBJ2-4, with TRBD1 as a possible D gene (6 bases). Per germline, CDR1 KGHSH and CDR2 LQKENI. The V end lost 3 bases, the J end lost 12 bases, and 15 bases lay between the germline ends. The CDR3 extends over 13 amino acids. CDR3 in amino acids: CASSPQGGVTQYF. CDR3 nucleotide sequence: TGTGCCAGCTCACCCCAAGGGGGAGTCACTCAGTACTTC.

The chain is built from TRBV2 and TRBJ2-1; perhaps TRBD2 as D (5 bases). The CDR3 runs to 11 residues. V dropped 7 bases and J dropped 4 bases, with 5 bases sitting between them. The V gene's germline CDR1 is SNHLY and CDR2 FYNNEI. CDR3 loop: CASIAYNEQFF. The CDR3 nucleotides are TGTGCCAGCATAGCGTACAATGAGCAGTTCTTC. Full variable domain (remainder filled in from reference TRBV2 and TRBJ2-1): EPEVTQTPSHQVTQMGQEVILRCVPISNHLYFYWYRQILGQKVEFLVSFYNNEISEKSEIFDDQFSVERPDGSNFTLKIRSTKLEDSAMYFCASIAYNEQFFGPGTRLTVL.

The genes are TRBV4-2 and TRBJ2-3, with 10 bases aligning to TRBD2. In germline, CDR1 is LGHNA, CDR2 YNFKEQ. The junction had 5 bases not matched to a gene; V was cut back by 0 bases and J by 2 bases. The CDR3 has 17 residues. In DNA, the CDR3 is TGTGCCAGCAGCCAAGATGAAGCGGGGGGGTACACAGATACGCAGTATTTT. Encoded protein: CASSQDEAGGYTDTQYF.

This sequence joins TRBV28 and TRBJ1-4; D gene uncertain. Trimming pared 8 bases from V and 4 bases from J, leaving 8 bases between. This CDR3 has 12 residues. Per germline, CDR1 MDHEN and CDR2 SYDVKM. CDR3 nucleotides: TGTGCCAGCGTGGGGAGTAATGAAAAACTGTTTTTT. Its translation is CASVGSNEKLFF.

This clone came up a few times. The chain uses TRBV15 and TRBJ2-7, with D perhaps matching TRBD2 (5 bases). The V gene's germline CDR1 is LNHNV and CDR2 YYDKDF (reference sequence). CDR3 length: 15 amino acids. The V and J ends lost 3 bases and 5 bases respectively, with 17 bases between them. The chain's CDR3 is CATSSRRDTGNEQYF. The CDR3 nucleotides read TGTGCCACCAGCAGTCGGCGCGATACGGGAAACGAGCAGTACTTC.

This clone was observed a single time. This sequence joins TRBV11-3 and TRBJ2-2, with D possibly matching TRBD1 (6 bases). Per germline, CDR1 SGHNT and CDR2 YENEEA. V lost 4 bases and J 4 bases, leaving 16 bases between the germline ends. This CDR3 comprises 16 residues. The CDR3 sequence: CASSSYAGVGTGELFF. The CDR3 DNA follows: TGTGCCAGCAGCTCTTACGCAGGGGTGGGCACCGGGGAGCTGTTTTTT.

This clone is a singleton in its sample. This chain joins TRBV7-9 and TRBJ2-3; 8 positions match TRBD1. The CDR3 sequence is 14 residues long. Germline V gene sequence: CDR1 SEHNR, CDR2 FQNEAQ (reference sequence). V lost 8 bases to trimming and J lost 0 bases; unmatched junction nucleotides: 4. CDR3 in amino acids: CASLQGVSTDTQYF. As DNA, the CDR3 is TGTGCCAGCCTACAGGGGGTTAGCACAGATACGCAGTATTTT.

The J gene is TRBJ2-2, the V gene TRBV25-1; weak D call: TRBD1 (6 bases). There are 16 residues in the CDR3. Germline V gene lookup returns CDR1 MGHDK and CDR2 SYGVNS. V was trimmed by 4 bases and J by 4 bases, leaving 16 bases between them. CDR3 bases: TGTGCCAGCAGTGTCGGTCAGGGGAAGGGCACCGGGGAGCTGTTTTTT. Translation gives CASSVGQGKGTGELFF.

This sequence joins TRBV11-3 and TRBJ1-3; the D gene is possibly TRBD1 (5 bases). The CDR3 sequence is 14 residues long. V was shortened by 3 bases and J by 2 bases, with 8 bases between the two germline ends. CDR1 SGHNT and CDR2 YENEEA come from the germline V gene. This CDR3 is CASSFQGPGNTIYF. In DNA form, the CDR3 reads TGTGCCAGCAGCTTCCAGGGCCCTGGAAACACCATATATTTT.

The V and J genes are TRBV2 and TRBJ1-2; no reliable D call. V gave up 4 bases and J gave up 3 bases, with 12 bases separating them. The CDR3 runs to 14 residues. The germline V gene has CDR1 SNHLY and CDR2 FYNNEI. The CDR3 sequence is CASSATPSDYGYTF. The CDR3 DNA follows: TGTGCCAGCAGTGCGACACCCTCTGACTATGGCTACACCTTC.

Only one count was recorded for this clone. The chain couples TRBV30 to TRBJ2-2, with a tentative D call TRBD2 (5 bases). Germline V gene lookup returns CDR1 GTSNPN and CDR2 SVGIG (reference sequence). The V gene lost 3 bases and the J gene lost 2 bases, with 7 bases spanning the gap. CDR3 length equals 13 residues. As DNA, the CDR3 is TGTGCCTGGAGGGCGGGTAACACCGGGGAGCTGTTTTTT. Its translation is CAWRAGNTGELFF.

This clone was counted between two and nine times. The V gene is TRBV11-3, the J gene TRBJ2-1, with D possibly matching TRBD2 (5 bases). V lost 2 bases and J lost 4, with 12 bases in between. CDR1 is SGHNT, CDR2 YENEEA, per germline. This CDR3 region has 15 residues. CDR3 sequence reads: CASSLFTTGYNEQFF. CDR3 bases: TGTGCCAGCAGCTTATTTACGACGGGGTACAATGAGCAGTTCTTC.

This chain connects TRBV2 to TRBJ1-2, with 8 bases identical to TRBD1. Per the germline V gene, CDR1 is SNHLY and CDR2 is FYNNEI. The CDR3 sequence is 14 residues long. The J segment lost 4 bases and the V segment lost 5 bases, leaving 6 bases of the junction unmatched. The CDR3 region has the DNA TGTGCCAGCAGTAGGGACAGGAACCCCTATGGCTACACCTTC. This gives the protein CASSRDRNPYGYTF.

The V call is TRBV4-1, the J call TRBJ1-1; D might be TRBD1 (5 bases). This CDR3 has 12 residues. Germline V gene sequence: CDR1 MGHRA, CDR2 YSYEKL. Between the trimmed V and J ends, which lost 0 bases and 11 bases, there was a span of 10 bases. CDR3 nucleotides: TGCGCCAGCAGCCAAGAGACGGGGGTGGCTTTCTTT. Its translation: CASSQETGVAFF.

The CDR3 is CATSARQGSGEQYF. The CDR3 DNA sequence: TGTGCCACCAGCGCCCGACAGGGATCAGGCGAGCAGTACTTC. The J gene is TRBJ2-7, the V gene TRBV15, with TRBD1 matching 7 bases. Unmatched junction bases numbered 10, after V lost 5 bases and J lost 6 bases. CDR1 and CDR2 from the germline V gene are LNHNV and YYDKDF (reference sequence). The CDR3 is 14 amino acids. Based on the CDR3 plus reference TRBV15 and TRBJ2-7, the full variable domain is DAMVIQNPRYQVTQFGKPVTLSCSQTLNHNVMYWYQQKSSQAPKLLFHYYDKDFNNEADTPDNFQSRRPNTSFCFLDIRSPGLGDTAMYLCATSARQGSGEQYFGPGTRLTVT.

V is TRBV18 and J is TRBJ1-1, with D possibly matching TRBD1 (6 bases). The V end lost 5 bases, the J end lost 0 bases, and 7 bases lay between the germline ends. Looked up from germline, CDR1 is KGHSH and CDR2 is LQKENI. CDR3 length equals 13 residues. The CDR3 loop reads CASSRDMNTEAFF. The CDR3 DNA reads as TGTGCCAGCTCAAGGGACATGAACACTGAAGCTTTCTTT.

The chain employs TRBV2 and TRBJ2-2, with TRBD1 matching 7 bases. Germline V gene data show CDR1 as SNHLY and CDR2 as FYNNEI. CDR3 length: 14 amino acids. The junction had 2 bases not matched to a gene; V was cut back by 6 bases and J by 1 base. The CDR3 sequence is CASRGTVNTGELFF. The CDR3 DNA is TGTGCCAGCAGAGGGACAGTGAACACCGGGGAGCTGTTTTTT.

The DNA for the CDR3 is TGTGCCAGCAGAAAGACAGGGTCGGAGACCCAGTACTTC. This gives the protein CASRKTGSETQYF. The chain employs TRBV11-3 and TRBJ2-5, with TRBD1 matching over 7 bases. Germline-derived CDR1 and CDR2 are SGHNT and YENEEA. Trimming at V came to 6 bases and at J to 5 bases, leaving 6 bases not matched to a gene. The CDR3 has 13 residues.

The chain uses TRBV11-2 and TRBJ2-7; D may be TRBD1 (5 bases). The germline CDR1 and CDR2 sequences are SGHAT and FQNNGV. The CDR3 is 14 residues long. The V gene lost 5 bases and the J gene lost 7 bases, with 18 bases spanning the gap. CDR3 DNA: TGTGCCAGCAGCGGACACTCAAGCTACGATGAGCAGTACTTC. It yields the protein CASSGHSSYDEQYF.

DNA for the CDR3: TGTGCCATCCGAGAAGCAAATACGCAGTATTTT. Its translation: CAIREANTQYF. V is TRBV10-3 and J is TRBJ2-3; D is unresolved. The CDR3 runs to 11 residues. CDR1 and CDR2 (germline): ENHRY, SYGVKD. V shed 8 bases and J shed 7 bases, with 10 bases lying between them.

The chain joins TRBV3-1 (or the pseudogene TRBV3-2) to TRBJ2-6; the D gene is possibly TRBD1 (6 bases). The CDR3 is made up of 15 amino acids. Trimming took off 4 bases at V and 1 base at J, with 8 bases between the two ends. Germline-derived CDR1 and CDR2 are LGHDT and YNNKEL (reference sequence). The CDR3 loop is CASSPTGSGANVLTF. The CDR3 nucleotides read TGTGCCAGCAGCCCAACAGGGTCTGGGGCCAACGTCCTGACTTTC.

This chain links TRBV6-2 or TRBV6-3 with TRBJ1-5; 7 bases map to TRBD1. The CDR3 is 16 residues long. CDR1 MNHEY and CDR2 SVGEGT come from the germline V gene. V was clipped by 2 bases and J by 6 bases; unmatched bases: 10. The CDR3 nucleotides read TGTGCCAGCAGTTACGGTAGGGGGCGGGGTGGTCAGCCCCAGCATTTT. Amino acids: CASSYGRGRGGQPQHF.